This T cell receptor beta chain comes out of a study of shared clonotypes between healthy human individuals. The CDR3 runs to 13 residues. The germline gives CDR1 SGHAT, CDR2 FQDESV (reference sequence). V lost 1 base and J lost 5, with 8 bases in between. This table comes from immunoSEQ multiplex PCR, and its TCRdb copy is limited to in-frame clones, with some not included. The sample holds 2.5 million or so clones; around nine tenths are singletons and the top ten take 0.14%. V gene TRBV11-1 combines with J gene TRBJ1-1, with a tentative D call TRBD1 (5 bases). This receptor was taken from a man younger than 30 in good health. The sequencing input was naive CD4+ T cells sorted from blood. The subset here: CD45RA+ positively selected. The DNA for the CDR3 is TGTGCCAGCAGCTTAGGGGAGGGGACTGAAGCTTTCTTT. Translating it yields CASSLGEGTEAFF. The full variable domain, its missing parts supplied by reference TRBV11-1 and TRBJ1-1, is EAEVAQSPRYKITEKSQAVAFWCDPISGHATLYWYRQILGQGPELLVQFQDESVVDDSQLPKDRFSAERLKGVDSTLKIQPAELGDSAMYLCASSLGEGTEAFFGQGTRLTVV.